These 18 T cell receptor beta chains were sequenced from one sample in a study of Ad26.COV2.S vaccination and SARS-CoV-2 variants. Here immunoSEQ multiplex PCR was the method, and the copy in TCRdb shows in-frame clones only, minus some. The sample contains fewer than 900,000 clones, 89% of which appear only once. Treatment in this sample: roughly 20 received Ad26.COV2.S at low or high dose, single or two shots; five or six received placebo; per-sample allocation not given. The samples were gathered on day 63 after the first injection of vaccine or placebo. The sequencing used peripheral blood, collected in a trial of Ad26.COV2.S vaccine versus placebo. These receptors came from a person aged 18-65 years who received the Ad26.COV2.S COVID-19 vaccine or a placebo.

The V call is TRBV18, the J call TRBJ2-3; 11 nucleotides align to TRBD2. Trimming at V came to 3 bases and at J to 1 base, leaving 3 bases not matched to a gene. The CDR3 is 16 residues long. Germline lookup yields CDR1 KGHSH and CDR2 LQKENI. Here the CDR3 DNA reads TGTGCCAGCTCACCCTTGGGACTAGCGGGCACAGATACGCAGTATTTT. Protein sequence: CASSPLGLAGTDTQYF.

The chain joins TRBV6-2 or TRBV6-3 to TRBJ2-5, with TRBD2 matching 12 bases. The length of the CDR3 is 15 residues. The V and J ends lost 0 bases and 9 bases, in that order; junction bases with no gene match: 5. Germline CDR1 MNHEY, CDR2 SVGEGT. The CDR3 DNA is TGTGCCAGCAGTTACTCGACTAGCGGGGGTGGGCCCCAGTACTTC. Amino acids: CASSYSTSGGGPQYF.

Concerning this clone: The sample holds other DNA sequences that translate to the same CDR3. This chain uses TRBV18 with TRBJ1-1, with unresolved D. Germline values: CDR1 KGHSH, CDR2 LQKENI. The CDR3 runs to 12 residues. Trimming stripped 1 base from V and 7 bases from J, with 7 bases between. Here the CDR3 reads CASSPQGFEAFF. The CDR3, as DNA: TGTGCCAGCTCACCACAGGGTTTTGAAGCTTTCTTT.

The chain carries TRBV18 and TRBJ2-7, with TRBD2 matching over 9 bases. V was clipped by 6 bases and J by 3 bases; unmatched bases: 6. Germline V gene data show CDR1 as KGHSH and CDR2 as LQKENI. This CDR3 has 14 residues. CDR3 sequence: CASSQGLARYEQYF. The CDR3 bases are TGTGCCAGCTCCCAAGGACTAGCGCGCTACGAGCAGTACTTC.

J is TRBJ1-3 and V is TRBV5-1; 11 bases are a match to TRBD1. Germline trimming cut 2 bases from V and 8 bases from J; bases unmatched to any gene: 6. Germline CDR1 is SGHRS and CDR2 is YFSETQ. The CDR3 runs to 15 residues. CDR3 region: CASSLGQGATDTIYF. Written as DNA, the CDR3 is TGCGCCAGCAGCTTAGGACAGGGGGCAACGGACACCATATATTTT.

The chain links TRBV24-1 to TRBJ2-2, with 8 bases fitting TRBD1. The germline CDR1 and CDR2 sequences are KGHDR and SFDVKD. V trimming: 5 bases; J trimming: 7 bases; junction bases outside the gene matches: 11. This CDR3 has 16 residues. The CDR3 reads CATSVVRGQGHGELFF. In DNA form, the CDR3 reads TGTGCCACCAGTGTTGTTCGAGGACAGGGTCACGGGGAGCTGTTTTTT.

The chain links TRBV5-1 to TRBJ1-1; 7 bases agree with TRBD1. The CDR3 consists of 14 residues. The germline V gene encodes CDR1 SGHRS and CDR2 YFSETQ. Unmatched junction bases numbered 7, after V lost 3 bases and J lost 5 bases. The CDR3 sequence is CASSSQGEGTEAFF. As DNA, the CDR3 is TGCGCCAGCAGCTCCCAGGGGGAGGGGACTGAAGCTTTCTTT.

CDR3 DNA: TGTGCCAGCAGTTCCCAGGTTACAGATACGCAGTATTTT. Its translation is CASSSQVTDTQYF. The chain employs TRBV12-3 or TRBV12-4 and TRBJ2-3; no reliable D call. The length of the CDR3 is 13 residues. Trimming stripped 4 bases from V and 3 bases from J, with 8 bases between.

This clone occurred once. The V call is TRBV4-2, the J call TRBJ2-1; 11 positions match TRBD2. J lost 10 bases, V lost 1 base, and 9 bases had no gene match. CDR1 and CDR2 from the germline V gene are LGHNA and YNFKEQ. The CDR3 length is 16 residues. CDR3: CASSQVKLAGDGEQFF. The CDR3 DNA sequence: TGTGCCAGCAGCCAAGTCAAACTAGCGGGAGATGGAGAGCAGTTCTTC.

This chain joins TRBV9 and TRBJ1-5, with TRBD1 matching over 9 bases. The CDR3 is 16 amino acids. Per germline, CDR1 SGDLS and CDR2 YYNGEE. V trimming: 3 bases; J trimming: 2 bases; junction bases outside the gene matches: 6. CDR3 protein: CASSETGGEGNQPQHF. Here the CDR3 DNA reads TGTGCCAGCAGCGAAACAGGGGGCGAGGGCAATCAGCCCCAGCATTTT.

This clone was seen just once. This rearrangement joins TRBV29-1 to TRBJ2-3; a weak D match, TRBD1 (6 bases). The CDR3 consists of 12 residues. Between the trimmed V and J ends, which lost 4 bases and 5 bases, there was a span of 10 bases. From germline, CDR1 is SQVTM and CDR2 ANQGSEA. Written as DNA, the CDR3 is TGCAGCGTTGGACAGGTCGGAGATACGCAGTATTTT. Its protein product is CSVGQVGDTQYF.

The genes are TRBV27 and TRBJ2-6; perhaps TRBD1 as D (6 bases). The germline V and J ends were trimmed by 2 bases and 0 bases, with 11 bases remaining between them. Germline assignment: CDR1 MNHEY and CDR2 SMNVEV (reference sequence). CDR3 length equals 17 residues. The CDR3 loop is CASSLQGPHSGANVLTF. CDR3 coding DNA: TGTGCCAGCAGTTTACAGGGGCCTCACTCTGGGGCCAACGTCCTGACTTTC.

The V and J genes are TRBV24-1 and TRBJ2-3; 7 bases match TRBD2. Germline values: CDR1 KGHDR, CDR2 SFDVKD. This CDR3 is 16 amino acids long. Trimming took 4 bases from V and 3 from J; bases not matched to a gene: 9. The CDR3 coding sequence is TGTGCCACCAGTGACCTGGGAGGGGAGGATACAGATACGCAGTATTTT. This codes for CATSDLGGEDTDTQYF.

V gene TRBV9 combines with J gene TRBJ2-2; tentatively, D is TRBD1 (6 bases). Trimming pared 0 bases from V and 0 bases from J, leaving 9 bases between. In germline, CDR1 is SGDLS, CDR2 YYNGEE. There are 16 residues in the CDR3. For the CDR3, the DNA is TGTGCCAGCAGCGTAGAACAGGGAACGAACACCGGGGAGCTGTTTTTT. This sequence encodes CASSVEQGTNTGELFF. Combining the CDR3 with reference TRBV9 and TRBJ2-2 gives the whole variable domain DSGVTQTPKHLITATGQRVTLRCSPRSGDLSVYWYQQSLDQGLQFLIQYYNGEERAKGNILERFSAQQFPDLHSELNLSSLELGDSALYFCASSVEQGTNTGELFFGEGSRLTVL.

V usage is TRBV3-1 (or the pseudogene TRBV3-2) and J usage is TRBJ2-7; D tentatively reads TRBD1 or TRBD2 (6 bases each). V lost 4 bases and J lost 4, with 14 bases in between. Germline V gene sequence: CDR1 LGHDT, CDR2 YNNKEL (reference sequence). This CDR3 spans 14 amino acids. The CDR3 is CASSLRGTTYEQYF. The CDR3 DNA reads TGTGCCAGCAGCCTTCGGGGGACAACGTACGAGCAGTACTTC.

The J gene is TRBJ1-1, the V gene TRBV5-1, with 8 positions matching TRBD1. This CDR3 has 17 residues. After removal of 2 bases from V and 7 bases from J, the junction contained 16 bases not matched to a gene. Germline loops: CDR1 SGHRS, CDR2 YFSETQ. The chain's CDR3 is CASSFRRGQGGGGEAFF. The CDR3 DNA sequence: TGCGCCAGCAGCTTTAGGAGAGGACAGGGTGGAGGTGGTGAAGCTTTCTTT.

This clone has a single count. The chain recombines TRBV4-3 with TRBJ1-5; D is uncertain. Trimming removed 0 bases from V and 3 bases from J, with 12 bases in between. Per germline, CDR1 LGHNA and CDR2 YSLEER. This CDR3 contains 16 residues. The CDR3 is CASSQETGSLNQPQHF. The CDR3 region has the DNA TGCGCCAGCAGCCAAGAAACGGGGAGCCTCAATCAGCCCCAGCATTTT.

The chain is built from TRBV7-9 and TRBJ2-5, with D perhaps matching TRBD1 (6 bases). In germline, CDR1 is SEHNR, CDR2 FQNEAQ (reference sequence). The CDR3 sequence is 14 residues long. Trimming took off 6 bases at V and 2 bases at J, with 13 bases between the two ends. The CDR3 DNA is TGTGCCAGCAGTCCGCAGGGGTCGCAAGAGACCCAGTACTTC. It encodes CASSPQGSQETQYF.